This TCR beta chain was sequenced for a study of OX40 agonist ivuxolimab in advanced cancers. Overall study context: An agonistic anti-OX40 (CD134) antibody, ivuxolimab, was used to treat the patients. Age averaged around 60 years (range about 23 to 85), and 82.7% were male.

Germline CDR1 KGHSH, CDR2 LQKENI. Trimming shortened V by 5 bases and J by 4 bases, and 17 bases separated the two germline ends. The CDR3 sequence is 15 residues long. Assay: immunoSEQ multiplex PCR; the TCRdb copy retains only in-frame clones and omits some. The table includes 68,000 or so clones, roughly 80% detected once. Sequenced here: CD4+ or CD8+ T cells sorted from blood, sampled in a trial of the OX40 agonist ivuxolimab. This chain connects TRBV18 to TRBJ1-2; TRBD1 might be the D (6 bases). The sequence was obtained from an adult with an advanced solid tumor such as melanoma, head and neck, liver or kidney cancer. The CDR3 DNA reads as TGTGCCAGCTCAGAGCGACAGGCGATAAGCTATGGCTACACCTTC. Translating gives CASSERQAISYGYTF. The full variable domain, completed using reference TRBV18 and TRBJ1-2, is NAGVMQNPRHLVRRRGQEARLRCSPMKGHSHVYWYRQLPEEGLKFMVYLQKENIIDESGMPKERFSAEFPKEGPSILRIQQVVRGDSAAYFCASSERQAISYGYTFGSGTRLTVV.